This record looks at one T cell receptor beta chain sequence and its context. The target antigen is unknown. This sample is part of a study of OX40 agonist ivuxolimab in advanced cancers. Looking at the study overall: An agonistic human IgG2 monoclonal antibody against OX40 (CD134) was given.

Whole-study results and caveats: Low normalized T-cell clonal expansion also characterized some of the nonresponders. The average count of expanded clones was higher among CD8+ T cells than among CD4+.

TCRdb's copy holds only in-frame clones and misses some; the assay was immunoSEQ multiplex PCR. Counted here are 75,000 to 80,000 clones, over 70% occurring once; the ten biggest clones make up 4.6%. This TCR derives from an adult with an advanced solid tumor such as melanoma, head and neck, liver or kidney cancer. The sequencing used CD4+ or CD8+ T cells sorted from blood, collected in a trial of the OX40 agonist ivuxolimab.

CDR3 DNA sequence: TGTGCCAGCAGTGACCCAAGGGGGGCGGAGGTTTTGGCCCAGCATTTT. Amino acids: CASSDPRGAEVLAQHF. The chain recombines TRBV6-4 with TRBJ1-5; D possibly corresponds to TRBD1 (6 bases). Trimming stripped 2 bases from V and 11 bases from J, with 22 bases between. Germline V CDR1 and CDR2: MRHNA, SNTAGT. The CDR3 extends over 16 amino acids.